The next 2 T cell receptor beta chains were all read from a single sample in a study of blood T cell repertoires in COVID-19. Measured with immunoSEQ multiplex PCR; TCRdb has only the in-frame clones, and not every one. The profile shows about 51,000 clones, 86% of them singletons. Sample: peripheral blood. These receptors all stem from a man older than 75 with active COVID-19.

The chain joins TRBV24-1 to TRBJ2-2; the match to TRBD2 covers 9 bases. With V trimmed by 0 bases and J by 4 bases, 11 bases remained unmatched. CDR3 length equals 19 residues. Germline CDR1 KGHDR, CDR2 SFDVKD. CDR3 nucleotides: TGTGCCACCAGTGATTTGCGGGTAGCGGGAGAGATGGGCACCGGGGAGCTGTTTTTT. This codes for CATSDLRVAGEMGTGELFF.

The chain has TRBV7-3 and TRBJ1-2, with a possible D match to TRBD1 (5 bases). V was clipped by 2 bases and J by 8 bases, with 12 bases between them. Germline CDR1 and CDR2: SGHTA and FQGTGA. The length of the CDR3 is 13 residues. This chain's CDR3 is CASSLGSGEGYTF. In DNA, the CDR3 is TGTGCCAGCAGCTTAGGGTCGGGGGAAGGCTACACCTTC. The full variable domain, with the rest looked up from reference TRBV7-3 and TRBJ1-2, is GAGVSQTPSNKVTEKGKYVELRCDPISGHTALYWYRQSLGQGPEFLIYFQGTGAADDSGLPNDRFFAVRPEGSVSTLKIQRTERGDSAVYLCASSLGSGEGYTFGSGTRLTVV.